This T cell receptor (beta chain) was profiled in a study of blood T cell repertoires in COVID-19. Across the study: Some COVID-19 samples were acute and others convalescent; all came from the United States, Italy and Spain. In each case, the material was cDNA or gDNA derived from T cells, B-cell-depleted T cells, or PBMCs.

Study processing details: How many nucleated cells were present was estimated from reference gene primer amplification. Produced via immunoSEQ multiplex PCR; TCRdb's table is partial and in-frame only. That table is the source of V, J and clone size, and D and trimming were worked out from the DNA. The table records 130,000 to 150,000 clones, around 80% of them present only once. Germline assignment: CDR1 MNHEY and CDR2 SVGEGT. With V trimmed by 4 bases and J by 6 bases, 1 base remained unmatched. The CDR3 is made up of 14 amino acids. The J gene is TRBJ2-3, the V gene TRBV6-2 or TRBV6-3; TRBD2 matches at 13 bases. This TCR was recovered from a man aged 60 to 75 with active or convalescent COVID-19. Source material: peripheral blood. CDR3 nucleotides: TGTGCCAGCAGTTTGGGACTAGCGGGGGATACGCAGTATTTT. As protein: CASSLGLAGDTQYF.